One and the same sample provided the 6 T cell receptor beta chains below, sequenced in a study of blood T cell repertoires in COVID-19. Clones were sequenced by immunoSEQ multiplex PCR, and TCRdb holds only the in-frame ones, with some missing. The repertoire holds around 100,000 clones, with about nine tenths as singletons. What was sequenced was peripheral blood. The receptors stem from a man aged 35-49 years with acute or convalescent COVID-19.

This clone was detected only a few times. The chain uses TRBV5-1 and TRBJ2-2; 14 nucleotides line up with TRBD2. In germline, CDR1 is SGHRS, CDR2 YFSETQ. The length of the CDR3 is 18 residues. Trimming removed 4 bases from V and 5 bases from J; junction bases left unmatched: 10. Here the CDR3 DNA reads TGCGCCAGCAGCGGAGGGACTAGCGGGGGCCCTCGAACCGGGGAGCTGTTTTTT. Protein: CASSGGTSGGPRTGELFF.

This chain links TRBV30 with TRBJ2-1; D is undetermined. In germline, CDR1 is GTSNPN, CDR2 SVGIG (reference sequence). V lost 1 base to trimming and J lost 2 bases, with 9 bases between them. The CDR3 is 14 amino acids. CDR3 coding DNA: TGTGCCTGGAGTGGCAGATATCCCTACAATGAGCAGTTCTTC. This translates into CAWSGRYPYNEQFF. The variable domain in full, with the rest retrieved from reference TRBV30 and TRBJ2-1, is SQTIHQWPATLVQPVGSPLSLECTVEGTSNPNLYWYRQAAGRGLQLLFYSVGIGQISSEVPQNLSASRPQDRQFILSSKKLLLSDSGFYLCAWSGRYPYNEQFFGPGTRLTVL.

For the CDR3, the DNA is TGTGCCAGCAGCTTAATGGGACACCTCTACAATGAGCAGTTCTTC. Residues: CASSLMGHLYNEQFF. The chain couples TRBV7-3 to TRBJ2-1; possibly TRBD1 for D (6 bases). Germline V lookup: CDR1 SGHTA, CDR2 FQGTGA. The CDR3 totals 15 residues. The germline V and J ends were trimmed by 1 base and 3 bases, with 10 bases remaining between them.

This chain joins TRBV7-9 and TRBJ2-2; 8 bases are shared with TRBD1. CDR3 length: 17 residues. Germline trimming cut 1 base from V and 6 bases from J; bases unmatched to any gene: 10. CDR1 is SEHNR and CDR2 is FQNEAQ in the germline V gene (reference sequence). This chain's CDR3 is CASSLEGLTRGPGELFF. The CDR3 DNA follows: TGTGCCAGCAGCTTAGAGGGATTGACCAGGGGGCCCGGGGAGCTGTTTTTT.

The CDR3 spells CASSNRRTNEKLFF. In DNA, the CDR3 is TGTGCCAGCAGTAACAGAAGGACTAATGAAAAACTGTTTTTT. The chain is built from TRBV6-5 and TRBJ1-4; unclear D gene. CDR3 size: 14 residues. CDR1 MNHEY and CDR2 SVGAGI come from the germline V gene. The V end lost 5 bases, the J end lost 2 bases, and 9 bases lay between the germline ends.

CDR3 sequence reads: CASSLSTGTSNEQFF. DNA for the CDR3: TGTGCCAGCAGCTTATCCACCGGGACTAGCAATGAGCAGTTCTTC. The rearrangement uses TRBV11-3 and TRBJ2-1, with TRBD2 matching 8 bases. The CDR3 loop spans 15 amino acids. V dropped 2 bases and J dropped 6; count of bases not matched to a gene: 6. The germline CDR1 and CDR2 sequences are SGHNT and YENEEA. Variable domain in full (rest from reference TRBV11-3 and TRBJ2-1): EAGVVQSPRYKIIEKKQPVAFWCNPISGHNTLYWYLQNLGQGPELLIRYENEEAVDDSQLPKDRFSAERLKGVDSTLKIQPAELGDSAVYLCASSLSTGTSNEQFFGPGTRLTVL.